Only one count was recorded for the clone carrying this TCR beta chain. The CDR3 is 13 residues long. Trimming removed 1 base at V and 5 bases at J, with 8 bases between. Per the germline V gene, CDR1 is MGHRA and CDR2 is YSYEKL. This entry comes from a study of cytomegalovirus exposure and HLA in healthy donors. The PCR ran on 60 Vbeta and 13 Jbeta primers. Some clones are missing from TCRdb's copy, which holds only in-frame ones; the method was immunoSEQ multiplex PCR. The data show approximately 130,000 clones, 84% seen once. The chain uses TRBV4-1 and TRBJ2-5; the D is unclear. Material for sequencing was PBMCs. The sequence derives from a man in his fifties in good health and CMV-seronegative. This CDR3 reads CASSQARRETQYF. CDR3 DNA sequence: TGCGCCAGCAGCCAAGCAAGGCGGGAGACCCAGTACTTC.